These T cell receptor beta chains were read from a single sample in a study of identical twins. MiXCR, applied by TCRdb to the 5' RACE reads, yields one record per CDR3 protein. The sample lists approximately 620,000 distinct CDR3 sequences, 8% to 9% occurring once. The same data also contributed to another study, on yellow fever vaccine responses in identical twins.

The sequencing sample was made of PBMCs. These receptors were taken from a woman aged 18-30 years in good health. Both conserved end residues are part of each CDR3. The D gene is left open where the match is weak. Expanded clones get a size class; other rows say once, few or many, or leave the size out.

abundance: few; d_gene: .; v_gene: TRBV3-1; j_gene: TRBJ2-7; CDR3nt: TGTGCCAGCAGCCAGACCCAACGTGGGCTGTCCCCTACTCCTTACGAGCAGTACTTC; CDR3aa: CASSQTQRGLSPTPYEQYF
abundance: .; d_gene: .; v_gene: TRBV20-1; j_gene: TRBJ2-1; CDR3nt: TGCAGTGCTAGAGACGGAGGAGAGCCCTACAGCGAGTTCTTC; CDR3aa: CSARDGGEPYSEFF
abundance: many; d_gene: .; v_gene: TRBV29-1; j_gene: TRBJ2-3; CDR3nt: TGCAGCCCGGACCAGGCCACAGATACGCAGTATTTT; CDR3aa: CSPDQATDTQYF
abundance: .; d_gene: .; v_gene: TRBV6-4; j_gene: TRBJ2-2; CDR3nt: TGTGCCAGCATAACCACTTTCACCGGGGAGCTGTTTTTT; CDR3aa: CASITTFTGELFF
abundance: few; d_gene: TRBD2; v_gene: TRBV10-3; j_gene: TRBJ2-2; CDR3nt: TGTGCCATCAGTGAGTCGACGGGTAGCGGGGGGGCATACGCGAACACCGGGGAGCTGTTTTTT; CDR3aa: CAISESTGSGGAYANTGELFF
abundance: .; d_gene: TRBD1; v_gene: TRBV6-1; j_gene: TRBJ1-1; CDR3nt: TGTGCCAGCAGTGGCGGGGACAGGCGGAACACTGAAGCTTTCTTT; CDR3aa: CASSGGDRRNTEAFF
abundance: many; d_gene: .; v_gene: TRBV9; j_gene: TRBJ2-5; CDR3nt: TGTGCCAGCAGCGCCCGGCAACAAGGGGAGACCCAGTACTTC; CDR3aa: CASSARQQGETQYF
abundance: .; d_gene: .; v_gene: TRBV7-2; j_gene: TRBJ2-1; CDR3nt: TGTGCCAGCAGCTTAGGAGGAATCAGGAGCTCCTACAATGAGCAGTTCTTC; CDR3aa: CASSLGGIRSSYNEQFF
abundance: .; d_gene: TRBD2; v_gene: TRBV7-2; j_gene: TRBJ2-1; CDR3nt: TGTGCCAGCAGACTAGCGGGGGGGCTTAAGCAGTTCTTC; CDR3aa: CASRLAGGLKQFF
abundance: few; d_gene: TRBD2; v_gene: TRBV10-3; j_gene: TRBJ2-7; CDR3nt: TGTGCCATCAGCGAGTACGGCGGGAGATACGAGCAGTACTTC; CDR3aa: CAISEYGGRYEQYF
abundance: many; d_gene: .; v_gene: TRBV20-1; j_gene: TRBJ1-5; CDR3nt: TGCAGTGCTAGAGGGACGACAGGCCTTAGCAATCAGCCCCAGCATTTT; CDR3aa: CSARGTTGLSNQPQHF
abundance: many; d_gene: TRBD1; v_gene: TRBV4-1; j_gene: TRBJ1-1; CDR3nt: TGCGCCAGCAGCCAAGCCCTCACAGGGGGTTCGCCTGAAGCTTTCTTT; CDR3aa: CASSQALTGGSPEAFF
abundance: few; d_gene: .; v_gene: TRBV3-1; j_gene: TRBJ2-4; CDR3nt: TGTGCCAGCAGTTTGGAAGTCGGAGCGCCACTAGCCAAAAACATTCAGTACTTC; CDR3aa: CASSLEVGAPLAKNIQYF
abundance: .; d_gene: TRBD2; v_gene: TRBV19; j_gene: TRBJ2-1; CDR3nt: TGTGCCAGTAGTACACCTAGCGGGAGGGCCAATGAGCAGTTCTTC; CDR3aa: CASSTPSGRANEQFF
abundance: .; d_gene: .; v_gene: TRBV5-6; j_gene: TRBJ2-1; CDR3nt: TGTGCCTCTGGAGGGGACAATGAGCAGTTCTTC; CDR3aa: CASGGDNEQFF
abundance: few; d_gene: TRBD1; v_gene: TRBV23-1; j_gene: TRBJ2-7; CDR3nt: TGCGCCAGCAGGCGAAACGACAGGGCAGGAAGCTCCTACGAGCAGTACTTC; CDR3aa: CASRRNDRAGSSYEQYF
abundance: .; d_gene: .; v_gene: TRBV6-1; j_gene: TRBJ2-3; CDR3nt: TGTGCCAGCGGGGGGCGTATAACAGATACGCAGTATTTT; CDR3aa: CASGGRITDTQYF